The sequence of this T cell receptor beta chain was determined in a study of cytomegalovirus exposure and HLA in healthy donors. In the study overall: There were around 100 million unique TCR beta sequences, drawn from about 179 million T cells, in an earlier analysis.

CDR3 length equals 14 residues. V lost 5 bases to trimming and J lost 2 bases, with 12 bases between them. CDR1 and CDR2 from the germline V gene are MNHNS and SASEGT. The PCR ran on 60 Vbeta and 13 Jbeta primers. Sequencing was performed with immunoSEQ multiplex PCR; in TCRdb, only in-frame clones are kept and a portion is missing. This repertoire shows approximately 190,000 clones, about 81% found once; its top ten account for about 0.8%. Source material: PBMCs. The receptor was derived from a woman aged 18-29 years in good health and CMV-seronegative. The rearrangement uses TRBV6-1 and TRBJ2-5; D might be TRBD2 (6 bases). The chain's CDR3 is CASSFSGLQETQYF. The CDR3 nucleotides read TGTGCCAGCAGTTTTAGCGGATTACAAGAGACCCAGTACTTC.